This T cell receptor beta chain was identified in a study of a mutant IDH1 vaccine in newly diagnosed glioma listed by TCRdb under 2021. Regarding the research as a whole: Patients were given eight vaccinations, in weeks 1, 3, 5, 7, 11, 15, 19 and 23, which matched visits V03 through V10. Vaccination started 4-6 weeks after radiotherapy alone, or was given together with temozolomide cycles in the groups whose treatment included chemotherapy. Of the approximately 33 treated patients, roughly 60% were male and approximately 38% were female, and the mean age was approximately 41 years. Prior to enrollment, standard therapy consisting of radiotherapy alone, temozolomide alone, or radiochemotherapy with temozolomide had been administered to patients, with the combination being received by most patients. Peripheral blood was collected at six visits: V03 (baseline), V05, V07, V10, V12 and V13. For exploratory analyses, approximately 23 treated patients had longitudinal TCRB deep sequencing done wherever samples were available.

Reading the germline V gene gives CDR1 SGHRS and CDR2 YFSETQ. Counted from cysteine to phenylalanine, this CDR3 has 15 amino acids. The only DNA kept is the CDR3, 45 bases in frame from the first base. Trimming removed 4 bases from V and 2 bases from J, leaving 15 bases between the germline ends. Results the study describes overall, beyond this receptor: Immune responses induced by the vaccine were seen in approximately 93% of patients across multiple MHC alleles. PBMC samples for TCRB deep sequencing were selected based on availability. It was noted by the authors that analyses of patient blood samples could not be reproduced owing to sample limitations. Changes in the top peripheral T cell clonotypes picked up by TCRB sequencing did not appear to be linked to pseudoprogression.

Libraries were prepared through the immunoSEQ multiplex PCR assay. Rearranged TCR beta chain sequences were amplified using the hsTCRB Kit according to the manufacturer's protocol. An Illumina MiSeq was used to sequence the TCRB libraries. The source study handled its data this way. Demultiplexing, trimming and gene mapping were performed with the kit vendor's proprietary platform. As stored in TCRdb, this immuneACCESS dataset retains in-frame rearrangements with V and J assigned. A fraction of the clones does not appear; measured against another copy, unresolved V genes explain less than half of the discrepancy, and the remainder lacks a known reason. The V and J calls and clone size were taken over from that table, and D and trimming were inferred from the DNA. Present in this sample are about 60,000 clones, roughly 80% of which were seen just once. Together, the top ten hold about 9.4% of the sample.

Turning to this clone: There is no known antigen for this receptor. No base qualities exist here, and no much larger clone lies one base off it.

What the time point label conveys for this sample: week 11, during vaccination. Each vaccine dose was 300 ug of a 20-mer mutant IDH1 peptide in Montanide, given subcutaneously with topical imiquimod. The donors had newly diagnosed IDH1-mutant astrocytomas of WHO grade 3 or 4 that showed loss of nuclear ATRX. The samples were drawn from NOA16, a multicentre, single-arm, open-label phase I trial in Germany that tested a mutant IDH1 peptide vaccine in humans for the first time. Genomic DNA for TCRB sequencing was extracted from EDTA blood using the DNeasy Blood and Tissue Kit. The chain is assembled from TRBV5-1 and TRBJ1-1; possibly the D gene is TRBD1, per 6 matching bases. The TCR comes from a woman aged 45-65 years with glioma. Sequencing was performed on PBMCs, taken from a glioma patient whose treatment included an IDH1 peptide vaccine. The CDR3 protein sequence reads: CASSLWGADNTEAFF. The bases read TGCGCCAGCAGCCTGTGGGGGGCGGACAACACTGAAGCTTTCTTT.